This TCR beta chain was recovered during a study of blood T cell repertoires in COVID-19. Germline loops: CDR1 MNHNY, CDR2 SVGAGI (reference sequence). V was clipped by 3 bases and J by 6 bases; unmatched bases: 7. The CDR3 consists of 14 residues. This table comes from immunoSEQ multiplex PCR, and its TCRdb copy is limited to in-frame clones, with some not included. Found here are about 380,000 clones, approximately 89% of them singletons; the top ten hold 1.3%. Participant reports of clinical history set cohort assignment. This receptor was obtained from a man aged 25 to 40 who had recovered from COVID-19. The sample taken for sequencing was PBMCs or T cells enriched from blood (not recorded which). The chain has TRBV6-6 and TRBJ1-2; 7 nucleotides line up with TRBD1. DNA for the CDR3: TGTGCCAGCAGTTATCCGGACAGGAGGAATGGCTACACCTTC. This encodes CASSYPDRRNGYTF.